What follows describes a single T cell receptor (beta chain). As yet, its antigen is unknown. Per the germline V gene, CDR1 is SGHAT and CDR2 is FQNNGV. The V gene lost 4 bases and the J gene lost 9 bases, with 16 bases spanning the gap. The CDR3 extends over 14 amino acids. Assay: immunoSEQ multiplex PCR; the TCRdb copy retains only in-frame clones and omits some. The sample lists about 75,000 clones, 86% seen once, with approximately 8% in the top ten. Sampling times: baseline, cycle 4 day 1, cycle 7 day 1. This specimen comes from a study of OX40 agonist ivuxolimab in advanced cancers. Findings of the study overall: Expanded peripheral T cells had an undetermined antigen specificity. At doses 0.1 to 3.0 mg/kg, CD4+ and CD8+ clones expanded.

The chain combines TRBV11-2 with TRBJ2-1; D might be TRBD1 or TRBD2, each matching 5 bases. The TCR comes from an adult with an advanced solid tumor such as melanoma, head and neck, liver or kidney cancer. Sequences were derived from CD4+ or CD8+ T cells sorted from blood, sampled in a trial of the OX40 agonist ivuxolimab. CDR3: CASSSGASMFEQFF. The CDR3 DNA follows: TGTGCCAGCAGCTCTGGGGCTAGCATGTTTGAGCAGTTCTTC.